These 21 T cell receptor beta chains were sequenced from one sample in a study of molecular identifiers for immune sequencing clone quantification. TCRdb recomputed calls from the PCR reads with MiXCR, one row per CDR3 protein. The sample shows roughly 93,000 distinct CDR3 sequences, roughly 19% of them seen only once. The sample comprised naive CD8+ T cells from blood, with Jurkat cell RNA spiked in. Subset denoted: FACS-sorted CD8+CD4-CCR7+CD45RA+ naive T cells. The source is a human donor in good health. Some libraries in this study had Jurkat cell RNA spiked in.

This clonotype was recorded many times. The CDR3 loop reads CASSHGTSGRITDTQYF. The CDR3 nucleotides are TGTGCCAGCAGCCACGGGACTAGCGGGAGAATAACAGATACGCAGTATTTT. The chain recombines TRBV4-2 with TRBJ2-3, with 14 bases matching TRBD2. V dropped 3 bases and J dropped 3; count of bases not matched to a gene: 5. CDR3 size: 17 residues. Per the germline V gene, CDR1 is LGHNA and CDR2 is YNFKEQ.

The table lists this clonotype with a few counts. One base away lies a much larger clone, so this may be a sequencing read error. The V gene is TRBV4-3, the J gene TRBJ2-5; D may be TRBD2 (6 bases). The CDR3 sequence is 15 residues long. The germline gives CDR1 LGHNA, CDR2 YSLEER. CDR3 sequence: CAGSQDWRGEETQYF. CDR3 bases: TGCGCCGGCAGCCAAGACTGGAGGGGAGAAGAGACCCAGTACTTC.

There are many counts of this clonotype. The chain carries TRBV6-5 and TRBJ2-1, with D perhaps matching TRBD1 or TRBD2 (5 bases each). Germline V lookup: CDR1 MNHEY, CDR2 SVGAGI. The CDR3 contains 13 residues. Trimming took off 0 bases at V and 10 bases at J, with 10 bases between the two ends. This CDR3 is CASSYSPGREQFF. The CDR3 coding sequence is TGTGCCAGCAGTTACTCACCGGGGCGAGAGCAGTTCTTC.

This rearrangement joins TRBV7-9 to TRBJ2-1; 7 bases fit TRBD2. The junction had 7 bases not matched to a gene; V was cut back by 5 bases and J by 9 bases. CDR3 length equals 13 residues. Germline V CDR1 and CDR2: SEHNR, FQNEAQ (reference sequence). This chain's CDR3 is CASSAEAGVEQFF. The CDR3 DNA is TGTGCCAGCAGCGCCGAGGCGGGGGTTGAGCAGTTCTTC.

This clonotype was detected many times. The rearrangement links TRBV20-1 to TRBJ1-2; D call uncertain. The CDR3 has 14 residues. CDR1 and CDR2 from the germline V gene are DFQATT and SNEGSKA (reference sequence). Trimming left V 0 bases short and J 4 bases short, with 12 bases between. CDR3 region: CSAREGKRGYGYTF. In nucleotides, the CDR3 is TGCAGTGCTAGAGAAGGCAAACGGGGCTATGGCTACACCTTC.

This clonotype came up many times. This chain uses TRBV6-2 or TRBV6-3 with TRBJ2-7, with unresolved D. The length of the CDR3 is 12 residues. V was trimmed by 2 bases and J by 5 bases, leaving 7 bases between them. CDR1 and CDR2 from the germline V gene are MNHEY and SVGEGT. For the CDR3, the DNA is TGTGCCAGCAGTTACGGCCCGAACGAGCAGTACTTC. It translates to CASSYGPNEQYF.

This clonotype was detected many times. DNA of the CDR3: TGCGCCAGCAAGTATCAGAGCGGGAGGGGTGGGGGCACCGGGGAGCTGTTTTTT. The encoded protein is CASKYQSGRGGGTGELFF. The V and J genes are TRBV10-2 and TRBJ2-2, with 10 bases fitting TRBD2. The CDR3 contains 18 residues. Per germline, CDR1 WSHSY and CDR2 SAAADI. Germline trimming cut 7 bases from V and 4 bases from J; bases unmatched to any gene: 15.

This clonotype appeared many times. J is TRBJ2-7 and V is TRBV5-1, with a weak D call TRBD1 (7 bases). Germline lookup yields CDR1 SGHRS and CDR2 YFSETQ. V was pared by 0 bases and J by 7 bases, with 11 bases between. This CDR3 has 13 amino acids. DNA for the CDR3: TGCGCCAGCAGCTTGGAGGGGGCGGGGGAGCAGTACTTC. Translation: CASSLEGAGEQYF.

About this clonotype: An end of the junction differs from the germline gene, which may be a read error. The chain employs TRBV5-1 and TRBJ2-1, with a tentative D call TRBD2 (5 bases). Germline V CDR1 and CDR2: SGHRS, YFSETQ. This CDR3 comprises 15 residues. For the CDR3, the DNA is TGCGTCAGCACCTTGACCCTCTCAGCCCGGGGTGAGCAGTTCTTC. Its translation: CVSTLTLSARGEQFF.

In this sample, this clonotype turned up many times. The CDR3 region is CASSLITGYNEQFF. DNA for the CDR3: TGTGCCAGCAGCTTAATAACGGGCTACAATGAGCAGTTCTTC. This chain connects TRBV11-2 to TRBJ2-1; D gene unclear. Deletions cut 2 bases from V and 3 bases from J, with 8 bases between. The CDR3 has 14 residues. Germline values: CDR1 SGHAT, CDR2 FQNNGV.

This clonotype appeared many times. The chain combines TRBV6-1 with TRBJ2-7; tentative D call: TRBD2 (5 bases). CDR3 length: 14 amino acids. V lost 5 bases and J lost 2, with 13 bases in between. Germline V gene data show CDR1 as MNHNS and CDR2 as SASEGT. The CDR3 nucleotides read TGTGCCAGCAGTCGTCGGGTAGCGACCTACGAGCAGTACTTC. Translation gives CASSRRVATYEQYF.

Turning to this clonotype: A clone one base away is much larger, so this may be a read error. CDR3 sequence reads: CASSQDTGGGWNTEAFF. The DNA for the CDR3 is TGCGCCAGCAGCCAAGATACTGGGGGGGGTTGGAATACTGAAGCTTTCTTT. The chain employs TRBV4-3 and TRBJ1-1; a possible D gene is TRBD1 (5 bases). V lost 0 bases and J lost 5, with 19 bases in between. CDR3 length equals 17 residues. Germline V gives CDR1 LGHNA, CDR2 YSLEER.

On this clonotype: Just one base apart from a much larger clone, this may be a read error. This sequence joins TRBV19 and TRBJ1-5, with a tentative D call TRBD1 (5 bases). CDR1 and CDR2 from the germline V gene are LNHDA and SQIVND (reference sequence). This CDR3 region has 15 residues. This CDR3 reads CASGMNGGGNQPQHF. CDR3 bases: TGTGCCAGTGGTATGAATGGGGGAGGGAATCAGCCCCAGCATTTT.

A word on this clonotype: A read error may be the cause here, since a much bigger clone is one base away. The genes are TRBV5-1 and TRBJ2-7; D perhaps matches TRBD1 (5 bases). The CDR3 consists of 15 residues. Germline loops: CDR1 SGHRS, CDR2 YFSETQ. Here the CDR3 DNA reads TGCACCAGCAGCTTAGGGGTGGCCCTCTCCTACGAGCAGTACTTC. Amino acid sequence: CTSSLGVALSYEQYF.

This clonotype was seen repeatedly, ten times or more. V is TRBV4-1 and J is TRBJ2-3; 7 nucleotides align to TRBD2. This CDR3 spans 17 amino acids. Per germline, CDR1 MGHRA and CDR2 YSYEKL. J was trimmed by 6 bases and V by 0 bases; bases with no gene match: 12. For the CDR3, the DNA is TGCGCCAGCAGCCAAGATCCCCATATCCGGGAGGACGATACGCAGTATTTT. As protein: CASSQDPHIREDDTQYF.

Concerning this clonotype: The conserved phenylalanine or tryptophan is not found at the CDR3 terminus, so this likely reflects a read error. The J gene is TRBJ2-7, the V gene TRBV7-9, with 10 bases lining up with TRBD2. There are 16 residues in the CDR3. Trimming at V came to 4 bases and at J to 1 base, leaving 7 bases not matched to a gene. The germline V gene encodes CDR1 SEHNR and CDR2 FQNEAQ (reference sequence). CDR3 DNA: TGTGCCAGCAGCTCCATCGAGCGGGAGGGGTCCTACGAGCAGTACATC. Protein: CASSSIEREGSYEQYI.

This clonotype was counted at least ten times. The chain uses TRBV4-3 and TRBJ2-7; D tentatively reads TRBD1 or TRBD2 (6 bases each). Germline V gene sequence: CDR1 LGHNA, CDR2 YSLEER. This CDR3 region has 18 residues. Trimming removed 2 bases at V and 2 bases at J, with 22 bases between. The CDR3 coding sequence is TGCGCCAGCAGCCAATTGGGGGCCTTGGGTGGAGGGCCCTACGAGCAGTACTTC. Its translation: CASSQLGALGGGPYEQYF.

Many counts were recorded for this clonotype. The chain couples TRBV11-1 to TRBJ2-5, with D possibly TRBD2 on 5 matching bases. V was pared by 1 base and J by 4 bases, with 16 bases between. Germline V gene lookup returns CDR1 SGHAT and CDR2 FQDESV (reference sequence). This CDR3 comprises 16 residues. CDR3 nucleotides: TGTGCCAGCAGCTTAGGGGGATCGGGAAGACGAGAGACCCAGTACTTC. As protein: CASSLGGSGRRETQYF. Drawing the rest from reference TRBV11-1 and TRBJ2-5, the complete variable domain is EAEVAQSPRYKITEKSQAVAFWCDPISGHATLYWYRQILGQGPELLVQFQDESVVDDSQLPKDRFSAERLKGVDSTLKIQPAELGDSAMYLCASSLGGSGRRETQYFGPGTRLLVL.

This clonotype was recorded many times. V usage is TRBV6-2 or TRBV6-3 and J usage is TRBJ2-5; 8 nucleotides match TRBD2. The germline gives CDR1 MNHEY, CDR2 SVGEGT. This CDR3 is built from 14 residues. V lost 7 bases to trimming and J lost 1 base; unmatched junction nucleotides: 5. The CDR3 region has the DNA TGTGCCAGCAACGGCGGGGGGCCCCAAGAGACCCAGTACTTC. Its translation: CASNGGGPQETQYF.

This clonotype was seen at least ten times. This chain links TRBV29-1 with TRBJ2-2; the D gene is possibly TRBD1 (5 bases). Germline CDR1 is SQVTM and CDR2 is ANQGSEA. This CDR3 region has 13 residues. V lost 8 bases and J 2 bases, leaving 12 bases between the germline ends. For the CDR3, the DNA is TGCAGCTTACTGACAGAAAACACCGGGGAGCTGTTTTTT. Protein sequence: CSLLTENTGELFF.

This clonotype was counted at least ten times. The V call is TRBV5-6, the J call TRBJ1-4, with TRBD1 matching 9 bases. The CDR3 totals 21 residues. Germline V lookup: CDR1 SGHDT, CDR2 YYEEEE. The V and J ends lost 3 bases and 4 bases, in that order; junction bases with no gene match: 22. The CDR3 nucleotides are TGTGCCAGCAGCTCCAACCTCCGGGACAGGGCTTCACCGATAATTAATGAAAAACTGTTTTTT. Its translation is CASSSNLRDRASPIINEKLFF.